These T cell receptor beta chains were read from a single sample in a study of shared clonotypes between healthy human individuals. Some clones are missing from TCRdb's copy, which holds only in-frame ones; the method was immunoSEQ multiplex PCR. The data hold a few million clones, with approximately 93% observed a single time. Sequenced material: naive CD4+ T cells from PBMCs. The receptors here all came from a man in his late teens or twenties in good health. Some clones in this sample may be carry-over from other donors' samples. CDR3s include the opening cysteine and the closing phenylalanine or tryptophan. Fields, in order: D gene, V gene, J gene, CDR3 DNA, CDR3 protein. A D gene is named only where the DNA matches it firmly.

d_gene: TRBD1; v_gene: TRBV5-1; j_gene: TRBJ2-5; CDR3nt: TGCGCCAGCAGCTCCGGGACAGTGTTAGAGACCCAGTACTTC; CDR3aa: CASSSGTVLETQYF
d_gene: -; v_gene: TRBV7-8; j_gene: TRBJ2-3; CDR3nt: TGTGCCAGCAGCTTAGGGCTCCACACAGATACGCAGTATTTT; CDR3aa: CASSLGLHTDTQYF
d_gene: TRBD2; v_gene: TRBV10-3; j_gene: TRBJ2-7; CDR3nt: TGTGCCATCAGTAGGACTAGCGGGACCCCCGCGACAGACGAGCAGTACTTC; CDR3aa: CAISRTSGTPATDEQYF
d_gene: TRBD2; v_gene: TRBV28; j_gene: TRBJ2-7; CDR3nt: TGTGCCAGCAGTTCCCACGATGCTAGCGGGAACTACGAGCAGTACTTC; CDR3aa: CASSSHDASGNYEQYF
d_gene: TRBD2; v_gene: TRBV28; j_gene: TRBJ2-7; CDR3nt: TGTGCCAGCAGAACTTCGGGACTAGCGGGAGGCGAGCAGTACTTC; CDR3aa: CASRTSGLAGGEQYF
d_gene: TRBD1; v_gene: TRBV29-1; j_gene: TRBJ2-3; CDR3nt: TGCAGCGTTCGACAGGGGGGGATAGATACGCAGTATTTT; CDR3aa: CSVRQGGIDTQYF
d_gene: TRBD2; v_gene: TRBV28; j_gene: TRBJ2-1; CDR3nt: TGTGCCGGGGGGGGAGATGTCAACAATGAGCAGTTCTTC; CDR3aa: CAGGGDVNNEQFF
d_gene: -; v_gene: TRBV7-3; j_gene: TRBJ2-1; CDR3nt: TGTGCCAGCAGCCTATATCCGGGAAAGCACTATGAGCAGTTCTTC; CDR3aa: CASSLYPGKHYEQFF
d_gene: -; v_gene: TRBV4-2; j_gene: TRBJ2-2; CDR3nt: TGTGCCAGCAGCCAAGATCCCGGCGGCGGGGAGCTGTTTTTT; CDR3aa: CASSQDPGGGELFF
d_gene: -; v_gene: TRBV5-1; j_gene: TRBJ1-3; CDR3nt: TGCGCCAGCACCCTCGACAGCTCCGGCTCTGGAAACACCATATATTTT; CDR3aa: CASTLDSSGSGNTIYF
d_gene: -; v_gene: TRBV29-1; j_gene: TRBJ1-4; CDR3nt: TGCAGCGTCAGCTGGGGAGCGGATGAAAAACTGTTTTTT; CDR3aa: CSVSWGADEKLFF
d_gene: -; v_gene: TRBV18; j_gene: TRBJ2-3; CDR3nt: TGTGCCAGCTCACCGAATCAAGTGGCAGATACGCAGTATTTT; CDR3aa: CASSPNQVADTQYF
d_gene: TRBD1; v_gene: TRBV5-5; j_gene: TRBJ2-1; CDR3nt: TGTGCCAGCAGCTTGCTGGGGGACAGTCCTCCCGTCTTC; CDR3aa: CASSLLGDSPPVF
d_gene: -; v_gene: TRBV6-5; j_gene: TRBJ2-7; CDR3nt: TGTGCCAGCAGTGACCTCTACGAGCAGTACTTC; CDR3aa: CASSDLYEQYF
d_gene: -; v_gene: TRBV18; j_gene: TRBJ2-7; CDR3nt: TGTGCCAGCTCACCCTCGGCCCTCAACTCCTACGAGCAGTACTTC; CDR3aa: CASSPSALNSYEQYF
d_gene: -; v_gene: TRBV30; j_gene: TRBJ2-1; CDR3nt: TGTGCCTGGAGTGTGCGGGATACGTTCTTC; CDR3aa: CAWSVRDTFF
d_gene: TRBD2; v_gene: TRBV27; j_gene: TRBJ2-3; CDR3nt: TGTGCCAGCAGTGTCGGACTAGCGGGAAGGCAGGGAGATACGCAGTATTTT; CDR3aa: CASSVGLAGRQGDTQYF
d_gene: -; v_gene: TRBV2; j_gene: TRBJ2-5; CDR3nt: TGTGCCAGCAGCGGAGGCTGGATTCAAGAGACCCAGTACTTC; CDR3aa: CASSGGWIQETQYF
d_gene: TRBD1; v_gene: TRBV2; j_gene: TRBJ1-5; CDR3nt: TGTGCCAGCAGTATCGACAGGGGCGATCAGCCCCAGCATTTT; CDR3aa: CASSIDRGDQPQHF
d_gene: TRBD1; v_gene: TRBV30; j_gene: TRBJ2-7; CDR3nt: TGTGCCTGGAGTGTAGCCTCTCCGGGACAGGGTAACGAGCAGTACTTC; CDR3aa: CAWSVASPGQGNEQYF
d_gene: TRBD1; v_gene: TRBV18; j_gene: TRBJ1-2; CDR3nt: TGTGCCAGCTCACCACGGACAGGGGATAACTATGGCTACACCTTC; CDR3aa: CASSPRTGDNYGYTF
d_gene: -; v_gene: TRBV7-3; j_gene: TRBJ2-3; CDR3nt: TGTGCCAGCAGCTTAGGGCCGACAGGAGATACGCAGTATTTT; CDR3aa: CASSLGPTGDTQYF